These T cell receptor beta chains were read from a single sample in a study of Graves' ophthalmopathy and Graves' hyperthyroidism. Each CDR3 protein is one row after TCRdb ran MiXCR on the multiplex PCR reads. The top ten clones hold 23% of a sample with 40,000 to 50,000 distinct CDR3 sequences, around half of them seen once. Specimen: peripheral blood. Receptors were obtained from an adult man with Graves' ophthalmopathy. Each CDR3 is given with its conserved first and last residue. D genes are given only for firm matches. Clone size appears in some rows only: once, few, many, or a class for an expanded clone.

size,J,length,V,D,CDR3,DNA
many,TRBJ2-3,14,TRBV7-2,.,CASSPRPGRTTQYF,TGTGCCAGCAGCCCCAGGCCCGGACGGACAACGCAGTATTTT
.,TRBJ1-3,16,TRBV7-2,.,CASSLVPGNAGNTIYF,TGTGCCAGCAGCTTAGTTCCGGGGAATGCTGGAAACACCATATATTTT
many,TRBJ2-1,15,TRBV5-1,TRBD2,CASSYSGRPYNEQFF,TGCGCCAGCAGCTATAGCGGGAGGCCCTACAATGAGCAGTTCTTC
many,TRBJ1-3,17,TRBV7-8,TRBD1,CASSLEAGGASGNTIYF,TGTGCCAGCAGCTTAGAGGCAGGGGGAGCATCTGGAAACACCATATATTTT
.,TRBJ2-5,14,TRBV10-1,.,CASSVGIDDETQYF,TGCGCCAGCAGTGTAGGTATCGATGACGAGACCCAGTACTTC
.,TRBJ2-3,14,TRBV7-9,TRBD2,CASSLGLGKDTQYF,TGTGCCAGCAGCCTGGGACTAGGGAAAGATACGCAGTATTTT
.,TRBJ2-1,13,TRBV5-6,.,CASTTGRWPEQFF,TGTGCCAGCACCACTGGGCGCTGGCCTGAGCAGTTCTTC
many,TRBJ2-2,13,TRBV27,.,CASRRQDTGELFF,TGTGCCAGCAGAAGACAGGACACCGGGGAGCTGTTTTTT
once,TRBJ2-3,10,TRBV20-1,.,CSASRDTQYF,TGCAGTGCTAGTCGGGATACGCAGTATTTT
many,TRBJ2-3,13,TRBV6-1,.,CASIGFNTDTQYF,TGTGCCAGCATCGGGTTTAACACAGATACGCAGTATTTT
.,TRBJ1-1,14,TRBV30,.,CAWSVLPGNTEAFF,TGTGCCTGGAGTGTACTTCCGGGGAACACTGAAGCTTTCTTT
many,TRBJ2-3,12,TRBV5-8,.,CASSLATDTQYF,TGTGCCAGCAGCTTGGCGACAGATACGCAGTATTTT
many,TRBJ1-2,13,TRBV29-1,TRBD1,CSAEAGGNYGYTF,TGCAGCGCCGAGGCAGGGGGAAACTATGGCTACACCTTC
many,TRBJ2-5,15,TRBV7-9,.,CASSLQRTVQETQYF,TGTGCCAGCAGCTTACAGCGGACAGTCCAAGAGACCCAGTACTTC